This T cell receptor beta chain was captured in a study of blood T cell repertoires in COVID-19. At the level of the study: The analysed material was cDNA or gDNA that came from T cells, B-cell-depleted T cells, or PBMCs.

The CDR3 runs to 13 residues. V was shortened by 4 bases and J by 4 bases, with 11 bases between the two germline ends. CDR1 and CDR2 (germline): SGHNT, YENEEA. Per the authors' pipeline: The assay estimated nucleated cells by amplifying reference gene primers. Data came from immunoSEQ multiplex PCR; TCRdb stores just in-frame clones and leaves some out. V, J and clone size are taken as reported in that table, and D and trimming were inferred from the DNA itself. Of fewer than 250,000 clones listed, about 89% are singletons. The chain couples TRBV11-3 to TRBJ2-7; D is unclear. The specimen sequenced was peripheral blood. The receptor's source is a man in his sixties who had recovered from COVID-19. The DNA of the CDR3 is TGTGCCAGCAGCTCGCGCTTCGGGTACGAGCAGTACTTC. Protein product: CASSSRFGYEQYF.